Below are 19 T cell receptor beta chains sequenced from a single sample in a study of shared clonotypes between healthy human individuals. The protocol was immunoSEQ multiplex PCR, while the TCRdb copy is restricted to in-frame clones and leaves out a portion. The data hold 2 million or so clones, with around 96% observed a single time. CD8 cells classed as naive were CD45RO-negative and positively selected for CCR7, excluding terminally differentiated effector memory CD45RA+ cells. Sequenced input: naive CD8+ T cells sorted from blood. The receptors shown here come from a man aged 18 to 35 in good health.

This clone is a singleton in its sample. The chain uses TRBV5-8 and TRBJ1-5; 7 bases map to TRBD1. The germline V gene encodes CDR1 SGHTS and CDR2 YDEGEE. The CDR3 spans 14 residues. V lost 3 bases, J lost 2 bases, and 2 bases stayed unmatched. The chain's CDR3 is CASSSQGGNQPQHF. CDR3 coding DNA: TGTGCCAGCAGCTCCCAGGGGGGCAATCAGCCCCAGCATTTT.

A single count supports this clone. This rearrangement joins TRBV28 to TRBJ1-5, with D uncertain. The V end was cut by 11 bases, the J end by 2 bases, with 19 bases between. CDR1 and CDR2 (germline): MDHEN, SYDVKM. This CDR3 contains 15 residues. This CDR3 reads CAAMRELSGNQPQHF. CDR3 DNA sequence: TGTGCCGCCATGCGGGAATTAAGTGGCAATCAGCCCCAGCATTTT.

The CDR3, as DNA: TGTGCCAGTAATGCGGACTCTTTCTCCTATAATTCACCCCTCCACTTT. The encoded protein is CASNADSFSYNSPLHF. The gene calls are TRBV19 and TRBJ1-6; no firm D call. From germline, CDR1 is LNHDA and CDR2 SQIVND (reference sequence). Between the trimmed V and J ends, which lost 7 bases and 0 bases, there was a span of 13 bases. The CDR3 runs to 16 residues. Looking up the rest from reference TRBV19 and TRBJ1-6 gives the full variable domain: DGGITQSPKYLFRKEGQNVTLSCEQNLNHDAMYWYRQDPGQGLRLIYYSQIVNDFQKGDIAEGYSVSREKKESFPLTVTSAQKNPTAFYLCASNADSFSYNSPLHFGNGTRLTVT.

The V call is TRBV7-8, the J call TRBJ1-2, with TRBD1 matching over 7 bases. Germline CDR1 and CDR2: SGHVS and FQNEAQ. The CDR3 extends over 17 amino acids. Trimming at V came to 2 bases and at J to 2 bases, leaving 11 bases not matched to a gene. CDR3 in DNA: TGTGCCAGCAGCTTAACCAGGGCTACAGGGGCCAACTATGGCTACACCTTC. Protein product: CASSLTRATGANYGYTF.

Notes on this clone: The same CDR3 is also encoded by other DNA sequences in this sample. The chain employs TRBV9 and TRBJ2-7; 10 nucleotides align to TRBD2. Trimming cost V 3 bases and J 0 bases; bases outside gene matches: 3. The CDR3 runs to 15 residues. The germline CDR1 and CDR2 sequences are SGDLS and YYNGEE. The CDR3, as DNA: TGTGCCAGCAGCGCCGCTAGCGGGAGCTCCTACGAGCAGTACTTC. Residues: CASSAASGSSYEQYF.

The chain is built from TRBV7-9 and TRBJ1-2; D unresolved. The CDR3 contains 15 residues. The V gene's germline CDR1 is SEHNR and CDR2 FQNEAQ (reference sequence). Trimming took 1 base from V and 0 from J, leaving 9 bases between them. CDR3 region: CASSLGPAANYGYTF. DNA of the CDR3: TGTGCCAGCAGCTTAGGCCCCGCAGCTAACTATGGCTACACCTTC.

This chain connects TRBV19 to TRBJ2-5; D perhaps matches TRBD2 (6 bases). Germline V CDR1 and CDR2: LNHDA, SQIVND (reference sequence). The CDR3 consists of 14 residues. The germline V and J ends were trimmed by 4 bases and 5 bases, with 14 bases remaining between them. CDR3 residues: CASSTDGEDETQYF. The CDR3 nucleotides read TGTGCCAGTAGTACCGACGGGGAGGACGAGACCCAGTACTTC.

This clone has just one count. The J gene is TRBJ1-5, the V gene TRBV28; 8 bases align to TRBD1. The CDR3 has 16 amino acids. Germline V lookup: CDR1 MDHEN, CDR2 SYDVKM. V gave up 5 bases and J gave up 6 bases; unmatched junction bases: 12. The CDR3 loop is CASSGWTGLGTQPQHF. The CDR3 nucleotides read TGTGCCAGCAGTGGATGGACAGGGCTTGGAACTCAGCCCCAGCATTTT.

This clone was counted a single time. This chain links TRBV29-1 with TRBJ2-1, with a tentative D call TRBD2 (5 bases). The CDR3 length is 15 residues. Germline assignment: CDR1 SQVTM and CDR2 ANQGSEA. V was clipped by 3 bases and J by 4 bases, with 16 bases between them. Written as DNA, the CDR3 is TGCAGCGTTGATAAAGAGGGAAAGGCTTACAATGAGCAGTTCTTC. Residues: CSVDKEGKAYNEQFF.

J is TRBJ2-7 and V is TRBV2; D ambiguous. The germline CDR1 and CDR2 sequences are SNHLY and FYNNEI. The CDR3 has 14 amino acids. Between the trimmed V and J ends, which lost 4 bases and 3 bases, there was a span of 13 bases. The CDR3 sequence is CASSAEGQSYEQYF. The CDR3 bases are TGTGCCAGCAGTGCTGAAGGGCAGAGCTACGAGCAGTACTTC.

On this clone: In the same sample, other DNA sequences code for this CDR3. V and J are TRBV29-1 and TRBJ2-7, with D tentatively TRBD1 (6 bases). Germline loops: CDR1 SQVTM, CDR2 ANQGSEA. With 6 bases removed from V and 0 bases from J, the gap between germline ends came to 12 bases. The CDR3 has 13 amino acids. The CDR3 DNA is TGCAGCGTCCGGGACACGAGCTCCTACGAGCAGTACTTC. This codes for CSVRDTSSYEQYF.

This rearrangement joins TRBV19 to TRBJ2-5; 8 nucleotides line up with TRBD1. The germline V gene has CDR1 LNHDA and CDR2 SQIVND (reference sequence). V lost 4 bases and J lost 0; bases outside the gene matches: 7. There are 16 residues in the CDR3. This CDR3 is CASSRGTGPNQETQYF. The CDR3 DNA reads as TGTGCCAGTAGTAGAGGGACAGGCCCTAACCAAGAGACCCAGTACTTC.

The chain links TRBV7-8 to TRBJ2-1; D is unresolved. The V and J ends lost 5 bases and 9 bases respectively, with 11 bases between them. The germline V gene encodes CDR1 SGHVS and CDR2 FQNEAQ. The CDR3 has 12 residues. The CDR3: CASSPRLSEQFF. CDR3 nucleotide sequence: TGTGCCAGCAGCCCCAGGTTGAGTGAGCAGTTCTTC. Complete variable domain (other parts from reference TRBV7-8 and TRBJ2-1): GAGVSQSPRYKVAKRGQDVALRCDPISGHVSLFWYQQALGQGPEFLTYFQNEAQLDKSGLPSDRFFAERPEGSVSTLKIQRTQQEDSAVYLCASSPRLSEQFFGPGTRLTVL.

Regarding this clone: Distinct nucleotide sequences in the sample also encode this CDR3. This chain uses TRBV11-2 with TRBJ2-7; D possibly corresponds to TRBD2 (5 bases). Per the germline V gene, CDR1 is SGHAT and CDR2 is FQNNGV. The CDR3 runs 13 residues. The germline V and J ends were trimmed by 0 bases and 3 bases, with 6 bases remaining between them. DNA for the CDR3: TGTGCCAGCAGCTTAGAAGCGGACTACGAGCAGTACTTC. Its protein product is CASSLEADYEQYF.

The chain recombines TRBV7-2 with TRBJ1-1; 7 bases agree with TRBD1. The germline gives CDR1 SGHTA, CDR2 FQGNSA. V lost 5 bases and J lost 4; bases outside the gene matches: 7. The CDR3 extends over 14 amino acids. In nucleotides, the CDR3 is TGTGCCAGCAGCGACGACAGGGCGATCACTGAAGCTTTCTTT. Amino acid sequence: CASSDDRAITEAFF. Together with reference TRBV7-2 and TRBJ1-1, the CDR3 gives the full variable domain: GAGVSQSPSNKVTEKGKDVELRCDPISGHTALYWYRQSLGQGLEFLIYFQGNSAPDKSGLPSDRFSAERTGGSVSTLTIQRTQQEDSAVYLCASSDDRAITEAFFGQGTRLTVV.

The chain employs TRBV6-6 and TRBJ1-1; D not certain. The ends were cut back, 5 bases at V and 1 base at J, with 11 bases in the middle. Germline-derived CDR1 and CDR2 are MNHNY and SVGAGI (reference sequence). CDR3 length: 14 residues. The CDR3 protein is CASSVRLENTEAFF. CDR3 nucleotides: TGTGCCAGCAGTGTTAGATTAGAGAACACTGAAGCTTTCTTT.

The CDR3: CASSSPRQGGQETQYF. In DNA, the CDR3 is TGTGCCAGCAGCTCCCCAAGACAGGGAGGGCAAGAGACCCAGTACTTC. The gene calls are TRBV7-9 and TRBJ2-5; D is perhaps TRBD1 or TRBD2 (7 bases each). V lost 4 bases and J 2 bases, leaving 17 bases between the germline ends. The CDR3 is made up of 16 amino acids. Germline loops: CDR1 SEHNR, CDR2 FQNEAQ (reference sequence).

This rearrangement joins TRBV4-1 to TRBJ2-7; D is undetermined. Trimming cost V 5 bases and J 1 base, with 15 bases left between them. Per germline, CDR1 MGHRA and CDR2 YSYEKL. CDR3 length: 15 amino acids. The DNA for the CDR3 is TGCGCCAGCAGCGAATCGGCGGCTATTTCCTACGAGCAGTACTTC. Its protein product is CASSESAAISYEQYF.

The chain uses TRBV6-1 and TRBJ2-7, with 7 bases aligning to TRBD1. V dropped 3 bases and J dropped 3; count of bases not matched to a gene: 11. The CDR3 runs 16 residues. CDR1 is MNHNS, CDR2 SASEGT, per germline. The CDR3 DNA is TGTGCCAGCAGTGACGGCCAGGGGGTTTACGGCTACGAGCAGTACTTC. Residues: CASSDGQGVYGYEQYF.